The clone carrying this TCR beta chain has more than one count but fewer than ten. These data originate in a study of blood T cell repertoires in COVID-19. Whole-study context: The samples span acute and convalescent COVID-19 from the United States, Italy and Spain.

Profiled with immunoSEQ multiplex PCR; TCRdb holds only in-frame clones, not every one. The table includes about 210,000 clones, about 85% detected once. Sample: peripheral blood. The source of this sequence is a woman aged 80 or older with acute or convalescent COVID-19.

The CDR3 loop is CASSQWGQGDSPLHF. CDR3 bases: TGCGCCAGCAGCCAGTGGGGACAGGGTGACTCACCCCTCCACTTT. The gene calls are TRBV4-1 and TRBJ1-6, with TRBD1 matching 9 bases. V was pared by 3 bases and J by 10 bases, with 7 bases of the junction left unmatched. The germline V gene has CDR1 MGHRA and CDR2 YSYEKL. The CDR3 covers 15 residues.